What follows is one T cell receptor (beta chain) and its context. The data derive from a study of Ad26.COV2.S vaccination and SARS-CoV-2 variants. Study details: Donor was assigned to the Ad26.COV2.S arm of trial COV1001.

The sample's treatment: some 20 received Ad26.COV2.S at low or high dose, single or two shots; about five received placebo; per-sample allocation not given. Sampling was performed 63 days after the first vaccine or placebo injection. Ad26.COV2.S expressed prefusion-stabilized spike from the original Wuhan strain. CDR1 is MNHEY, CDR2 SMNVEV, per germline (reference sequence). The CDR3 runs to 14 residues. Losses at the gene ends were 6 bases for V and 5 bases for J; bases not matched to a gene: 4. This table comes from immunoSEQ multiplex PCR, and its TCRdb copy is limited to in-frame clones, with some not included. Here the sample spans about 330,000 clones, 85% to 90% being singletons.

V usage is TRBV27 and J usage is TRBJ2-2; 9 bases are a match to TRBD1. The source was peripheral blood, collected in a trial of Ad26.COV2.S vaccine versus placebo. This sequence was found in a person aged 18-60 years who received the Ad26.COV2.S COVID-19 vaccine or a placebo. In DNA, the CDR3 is TGTGCCAGCAGACAGGGGGCGCTTACCGGGGAGCTGTTTTTT. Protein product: CASRQGALTGELFF.